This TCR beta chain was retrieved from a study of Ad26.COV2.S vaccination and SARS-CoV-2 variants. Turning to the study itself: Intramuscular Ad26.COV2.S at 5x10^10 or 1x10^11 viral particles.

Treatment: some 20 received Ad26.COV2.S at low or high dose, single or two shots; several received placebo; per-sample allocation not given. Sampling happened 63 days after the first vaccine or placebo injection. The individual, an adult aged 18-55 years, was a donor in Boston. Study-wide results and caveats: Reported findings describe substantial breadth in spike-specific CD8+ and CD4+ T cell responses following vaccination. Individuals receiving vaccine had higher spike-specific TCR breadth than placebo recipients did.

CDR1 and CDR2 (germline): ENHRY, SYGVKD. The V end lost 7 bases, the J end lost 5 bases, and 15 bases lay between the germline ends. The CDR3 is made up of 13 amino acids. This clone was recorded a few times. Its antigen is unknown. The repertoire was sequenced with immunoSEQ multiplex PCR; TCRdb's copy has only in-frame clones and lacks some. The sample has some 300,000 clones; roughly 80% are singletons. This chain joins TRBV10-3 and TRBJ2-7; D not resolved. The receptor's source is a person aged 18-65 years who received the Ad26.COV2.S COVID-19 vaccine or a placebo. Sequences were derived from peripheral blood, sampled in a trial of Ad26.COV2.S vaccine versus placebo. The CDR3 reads CAINRPGFNEQYF. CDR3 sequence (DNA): TGTGCCATCAACCGTCCGGGTTTCAACGAGCAGTACTTC.